These 20 T cell receptor beta chains came from one sample sequenced in a study of CD8+ T cells in alopecia areata. The sequencing template was cDNA reverse transcribed from extracted RNA. Assay used: immunoSEQ multiplex PCR; TCRdb lists only in-frame clones, some missing. This repertoire shows nearly 95,000 clones, about two thirds found once; its top ten account for 17%. Treatment of the sample: oral pan-JAK inhibitor, 5-10 mg twice daily. The sample here was CD8+ T cells sorted from blood, taken at approximately week 42, from a patient treated with tofacitinib. The receptors were sampled from a human donor with alopecia areata.

This chain connects TRBV7-8 to TRBJ1-1; TRBD1 aligns across 7 bases. Germline V gene sequence: CDR1 SGHVS, CDR2 FQNEAQ. The CDR3 contains 13 residues. The ends lost 3 bases at V and 5 bases at J; junction bases unmatched: 3. For the CDR3, the DNA is TGTGCCAGCAGCTTGAGGGGGCAAACTGAAGCTTTCTTT. It codes for CASSLRGQTEAFF.

The chain employs TRBV30 and TRBJ2-2; D unclear. CDR1 is GTSNPN and CDR2 is SVGIG in the germline V gene (reference sequence). The CDR3 extends over 11 amino acids. V was clipped by 3 bases and J by 4 bases, with 3 bases between them. CDR3 sequence reads: CAWRVTGELFF. CDR3 sequence (DNA): TGTGCCTGGAGGGTCACCGGGGAGCTGTTTTTT.

The gene calls are TRBV6-5 and TRBJ1-2, with 11 bases identical to TRBD1. V lost 0 bases to trimming and J lost 4 bases; unmatched junction nucleotides: 4. CDR1 and CDR2 (germline): MNHEY, SVGAGI. The CDR3 spans 16 residues. This chain's CDR3 is CASSYSGTGGVYGYTF. CDR3 in DNA: TGTGCCAGCAGTTACTCGGGGACAGGGGGGGTCTATGGCTACACCTTC.

This chain uses TRBV19 with TRBJ2-2, with 8 bases identical to TRBD1. This CDR3 spans 18 amino acids. Germline V gene sequence: CDR1 LNHDA, CDR2 SQIVND (reference sequence). J gave up 0 bases and V 5 bases, and 11 bases lay outside the gene matches. CDR3 amino acids: CASSSRDRGRANTGELFF. CDR3 coding DNA: TGTGCCAGTAGTTCCCGAGACAGGGGTCGCGCGAACACCGGGGAGCTGTTTTTT.

This chain uses TRBV4-3 with TRBJ1-2; 10 nucleotides align to TRBD1. V shed 0 bases and J 2 bases; nucleotides not matched to a gene: 3. The CDR3 spans 16 residues. Germline CDR1 and CDR2: LGHNA and YSLEER. This CDR3 is CASSQDRTGGNYGYTF. The CDR3 coding sequence is TGCGCCAGCAGCCAAGATCGGACAGGGGGAAACTATGGCTACACCTTC.

This clone was seen only once. The chain recombines TRBV14 with TRBJ2-5; 10 bases map to TRBD2. Per germline, CDR1 SGHDN and CDR2 FVKESK. The CDR3 is 15 amino acids. Trimming took 6 bases from V and 5 from J; bases not matched to a gene: 9. CDR3 amino acids: CASSRSGGSRETQYF. In DNA, the CDR3 is TGTGCCAGCAGTCGTAGCGGGGGGTCGCGGGAGACCCAGTACTTC. Variable domain in full (rest from reference TRBV14 and TRBJ2-5): EAGVTQFPSHSVIEKGQTVTLRCDPISGHDNLYWYRRVMGKEIKFLLHFVKESKQDESGMPNNRFLAERTGGTYSTLKVQPAELEDSGVYFCASSRSGGSRETQYFGPGTRLLVL.

The chain combines TRBV27 with TRBJ1-6; D ambiguous. The germline V and J ends were trimmed by 2 bases and 6 bases, with 5 bases remaining between them. Germline-derived CDR1 and CDR2 are MNHEY and SMNVEV (reference sequence). The CDR3 sequence is 13 residues long. Written as DNA, the CDR3 is TGTGCCAGCAGTTTAGCGGTTAATTCACCCCTCCACTTT. This codes for CASSLAVNSPLHF.

This chain joins TRBV7-2 and TRBJ1-2; no definite D call. V lost 1 base and J 5 bases, leaving 17 bases between the germline ends. CDR1 and CDR2 from the germline V gene are SGHTA and FQGNSA. The CDR3 has 16 amino acids. This CDR3 is CASSLGGEGLEYGYTF. CDR3 bases: TGTGCCAGCAGCTTAGGTGGGGAGGGCTTGGAGTATGGCTACACCTTC.

This chain connects TRBV7-9 to TRBJ1-4, with 10 bases fitting TRBD1. This CDR3 has 17 residues. Looked up from germline, CDR1 is SEHNR and CDR2 is FQNEAQ (reference sequence). The trim removed 4 bases at V and 3 bases at J, leaving 8 bases unmatched. The CDR3 spells CASSSATGGAANEKLFF. CDR3 sequence (DNA): TGTGCCAGCAGCTCTGCGACAGGGGGCGCGGCTAATGAAAAACTGTTTTTT.

This chain connects TRBV4-3 to TRBJ1-2, with TRBD1 matching 8 bases. Germline V gives CDR1 LGHNA, CDR2 YSLEER. V was pared by 4 bases and J by 4 bases, with 5 bases of the junction left unmatched. The length of the CDR3 is 14 residues. Here the CDR3 DNA reads TGCGCCAGCAGCCCAGGGACAGGTACCTATGGCTACACCTTC. It specifies CASSPGTGTYGYTF.

This chain links TRBV4-3 with TRBJ2-2, with 8 nucleotides matching TRBD2. The CDR3 loop spans 16 amino acids. CDR1 LGHNA and CDR2 YSLEER come from the germline V gene. V dropped 1 base and J dropped 3; count of bases not matched to a gene: 4. The chain's CDR3 is CASSQVRGGDTGELFF. The DNA of the CDR3 is TGCGCCAGCAGCCAAGTCCGGGGGGGAGACACCGGGGAGCTGTTTTTT.

The CDR3 DNA reads TGTGCCACCAGCGGTGTAGGGCCAAACATTCAGTACTTC. This codes for CATSGVGPNIQYF. V gene TRBV15 combines with J gene TRBJ2-4; no clear D gene. CDR1 LNHNV and CDR2 YYDKDF come from the germline V gene (reference sequence). The CDR3 is 13 amino acids. V was trimmed by 5 bases and J by 6 bases, leaving 11 bases between them.

This clone was counted between two and nine times. V usage is TRBV30 and J usage is TRBJ2-1; 11 nucleotides agree with TRBD1. CDR1 is GTSNPN, CDR2 SVGIG, per germline (reference sequence). The CDR3 runs to 15 residues. V gave up 5 bases and J gave up 8 bases; unmatched junction bases: 11. In DNA form, the CDR3 reads TGTGCCTGGGCCCCTAAGAGGACAGGGGGCGATGAGCAGTTCTTC. Protein sequence: CAWAPKRTGGDEQFF.

This chain uses TRBV4-3 with TRBJ1-4; 7 bases align to TRBD1. J was trimmed by 3 bases and V by 3 bases; bases with no gene match: 4. CDR3 size: 15 residues. Germline lookup yields CDR1 LGHNA and CDR2 YSLEER. CDR3 region: CASSQTQGANEKLFF. The CDR3 nucleotides read TGCGCCAGCAGCCAGACCCAGGGGGCTAATGAAAAACTGTTTTTT.

In its sample, this clone was seen a few times. The V gene is TRBV4-3, the J gene TRBJ2-3; 8 nucleotides line up with TRBD2. V dropped 1 base and J dropped 5; count of bases not matched to a gene: 8. CDR3 length: 16 residues. The germline V gene encodes CDR1 LGHNA and CDR2 YSLEER. As DNA, the CDR3 is TGCGCCAGCAGCCAAGGGGGACGGGGGGGCCTAGATACGCAGTATTTT. Its translation is CASSQGGRGGLDTQYF.

The chain joins TRBV15 to TRBJ1-2; maybe TRBD1 (5 bases). V lost 8 bases, J lost 5 bases, and 24 bases lay in between. CDR3 length: 16 residues. Germline CDR1 and CDR2: LNHNV and YYDKDF (reference sequence). This chain's CDR3 is CATSHVLGLPQYGYTF. CDR3 bases: TGTGCCACCTCACACGTCCTGGGACTGCCCCAGTATGGCTACACCTTC.

This chain uses TRBV27 with TRBJ1-2; 7 nucleotides match TRBD1. V shed 2 bases and J 2 bases; nucleotides not matched to a gene: 5. The germline gives CDR1 MNHEY, CDR2 SMNVEV (reference sequence). CDR3 length: 15 amino acids. CDR3 sequence: CASSLMTGRNYGYTF. The CDR3 DNA reads TGTGCCAGCAGTTTAATGACAGGGCGGAACTATGGCTACACCTTC.

The chain joins TRBV4-3 to TRBJ2-1; the match to TRBD1 covers 10 bases. The length of the CDR3 is 15 residues. V shed 1 base, J shed 7 bases, and the junction held 4 bases outside the gene matches. The germline gives CDR1 LGHNA, CDR2 YSLEER. The CDR3 protein is CASSQGRGQGNEQFF. For the CDR3, the DNA is TGCGCCAGCAGCCAAGGACGGGGACAGGGGAATGAGCAGTTCTTC.

CDR3 bases: TGCAGTGCAACGGAGATCAATGAGCAGTTCTTC. The encoded protein is CSATEINEQFF. The rearrangement joins TRBV20-1 to TRBJ2-1; D is ambiguous. Looked up from germline, CDR1 is DFQATT and CDR2 is SNEGSKA (reference sequence). The CDR3 covers 11 residues. The germline V and J ends were trimmed by 6 bases and 6 bases, with 9 bases remaining between them.

This clone was seen more than once but under ten times. The chain carries TRBV5-1 and TRBJ2-7; D is possibly TRBD1 or TRBD2 (5 bases each). Germline lookup yields CDR1 SGHRS and CDR2 YFSETQ. V lost 7 bases to trimming and J lost 1 base, with 9 bases between them. The CDR3 consists of 12 residues. CDR3 nucleotides: TGCGCCAGCTTGGGACCGTCCTACGAGCAGTACTTC. Encoded protein: CASLGPSYEQYF.